This entry features one T cell receptor (beta chain) sequence. The data are from a study of blood T cell repertoires in COVID-19. Germline V lookup: CDR1 GTSNPN, CDR2 SVGIG (reference sequence). The CDR3 contains 13 residues. The V gene lost 0 bases and the J gene lost 3 bases, with 9 bases spanning the gap. The authors' processing: The authors estimated nucleated cell counts from reference gene primer amplification. Profiled with immunoSEQ multiplex PCR; TCRdb holds only in-frame clones, not every one. That table is the source of V, J and clone size, and D and trimming were worked out from the DNA. There are hundreds of thousands of clones in the sample; almost 90% occur only once, and about 7% lies in the top ten.

The chain couples TRBV30 to TRBJ2-7, with D perhaps TRBD2 (5 bases). Material: peripheral blood. The clonotype originates from a woman aged 70-85 years with COVID-19, enrolled during active disease. CDR3 in amino acids: CAWSVEARYEQYF. The CDR3, as DNA: TGTGCCTGGAGTGTGGAGGCCCGCTACGAGCAGTACTTC.